This TCR beta chain was captured in a study of blood T cell repertoires in COVID-19 (dated by TCRdb to about 2020). With respect to the entire study: The collaborator samples originated in the United States, Italy and Spain and spanned the acute and convalescent phases of COVID-19. The prospective study material was composed of cDNA or gDNA derived from T cells, B-cell-depleted T cells, or PBMCs. Deeply sampled blood TCRbeta repertoires from subjects exposed to, actively infected with, or recovered from COVID-19 were included in the dataset. A freely available public database, intended as a resource for researchers studying the immune response to SARS-CoV-2, is where the repertoires were released. The samples were drawn from the first 160 participants of the ongoing ImmuneRACE study and from 1,254 subjects provided by 6 global collaborators. Nearly every sample came with metadata listing a de-identified subject ID, COVID-19 status, age in years and sex. Where available, HLA class I and class II types were obtained from metadata supplied by the sample provider rather than from assay-based typing.

The research as a whole found: How much clinical and demographic metadata was included differed by source and by participant, and the metadata was provided uncurated.

Participants in the prospective study were enrolled through a virtual design, were aged about 18 to 100 years, and lived in fewer than 30 United States geographic areas. Cohort assignment in the prospective study relied on participant-reported clinical history from a screening survey and a study questionnaire. For ImmuneRACE Cohort 3, a participant was defined as recovered based on two consecutive negative NP/OP PCR tests, clearance by a healthcare professional, or resolution of symptoms. In the prospective study, mobile phlebotomists collected whole blood, serum and a nasopharyngeal or oropharyngeal swab from each participant. Over an approximately 2-month period, participants in the prospective study had the option of providing additional blood draws and questionnaires. Blood samples from the prospective study were shipped frozen or at room temperature prior to DNA extraction. The CDR3 measures 12 amino acids from cysteine to phenylalanine. Only the CDR3 region is kept as DNA, spanning 36 bases read in frame from base 1. For CDR1 and CDR2, the germline V gene (reference sequence) lists DFQATT and SNEGSKA. At the junction V is shortened by 6 bases and J by 8 bases, with 16 bases in between.

TCRbeta CDR3 regions were amplified from genomic DNA by means of the immunoSEQ Assay, a bias-controlled multiplex PCR. Turning to the authors' computational methods: Nucleated cell counts per sample were estimated from amplification of reference gene primers within the assay. To quantify the absolute abundance of each unique TCRbeta CDR3 rearrangement, sequence reads were collapsed and filtered. Productive Simpson clonality was computed per sample as the square root of Simpson's diversity index over productive rearrangements. Entries here come from immuneACCESS through TCRdb and include only in-frame sequences with V and J called. Some clones fail to appear in such tables; in the studies checked, an unresolved V gene covers under half of the shortfall, and the cause of the remainder is unknown. V, J and clone size were drawn from that table, and D and trimming were deduced from the DNA. The sample table lists under 250,000 clones, around 80% of them with a count of one. The top ten hold 1.8% of the sample.

Concerning this clone itself: Its antigen target is currently unknown. No base quality information exists; no much larger clone differs at one position.

The sequenced material came from PBMCs or T cells enriched from blood (not recorded which). Recombination connected TRBV20-1 to TRBJ1-2; a weak D assignment points to TRBD1 (5 bases agree). The receptor was isolated from a man between 60 and 75 years old who had recovered from COVID-19. The DNA sequence is as follows: TGCAGTGCGAGTCGACCGCGGGACGGCTACACCTTC. Its protein is CSASRPRDGYTF.